This TCR beta chain was documented in a study of neurological immune-mediated disorders. Study overall: The multiple sclerosis group of about 35 included approximately 30 relapsing-remitting and 3 secondary progressive patients. Study-level results: One cluster of related CDR3 sequences contained, by phylogenetic grouping, the repertoires of 18 of 34 multiple sclerosis patients and formed a possible signature.

Ten or more counts support this clonotype. The antigen is undetermined. Sorted libraries used some 920,000 CD4+ or CD8+ T cells. Synthesis of cDNA was carried out by template-switch 5'RACE. The reaction used 10-nucleotide random UMIs. MiXCR was run by TCRdb on the 5' RACE reads, yielding one entry per CDR3 protein. This sample carries about 50,000 distinct CDR3 sequences, about 5% of them seen once, and the ten largest clones take approximately 1.5%. The clonotype was recovered from a woman under 30 with multiple sclerosis. The sequenced sample consisted of CD4+ T cells from blood.

CDR3 region: CASSPYNPRGYGYTF. CDR3 DNA sequence: TGTGCCAGCAGCCCTTACAACCCCCGAGGCTATGGCTACACCTTC. The chain uses TRBV9 and TRBJ1-2; D is uncertain. CDR3 length: 15 residues. The germline V and J ends were trimmed by 4 bases and 4 bases, with 17 bases remaining between them. Per germline, CDR1 SGDLS and CDR2 YYNGEE.